The source of this T cell receptor (beta chain) is a study of patients and donors after allogeneic stem cell transplantation. TCRdb re-called the RT-PCR reads with MiXCR, one entry per CDR3 protein. The sample yields under 200,000 distinct CDR3 sequences, more than 20% seen once. CDR3 length: 17 residues. Germline V CDR1 and CDR2: SGHDT, YYEEEE. The ends lost 0 bases at V and 6 bases at J; junction bases unmatched: 10. Sequenced material: blood, either unsorted or a sorted T cell fraction (not recorded which). The clonotype originates from a human donor who was either an allogeneic HSCT recipient or a stem cell or donor lymphocyte infusion donor (not recorded which). It is not recorded whose cells these are; they may come from a transplant donor. The chain combines TRBV5-6 with TRBJ2-3; 10 nucleotides align to TRBD2. Written as DNA, the CDR3 is TGTGCCAGCAGCTTGGTGGTTTCTAGCGGGGGATCGGATACGCAGTATTTT. Translated: CASSLVVSSGGSDTQYF.